This T cell receptor (beta chain) was captured by sequencing in a study of blood T cell repertoires in COVID-19. The V and J ends lost 5 bases and 5 bases respectively, with 16 bases between them. CDR1 is MNHEY and CDR2 is SVGEGT in the germline V gene. CDR3 length: 15 amino acids. TCRdb's copy holds only in-frame clones and misses some; the assay was immunoSEQ multiplex PCR. The data show over 80,000 clones, roughly 88% seen once. Sequenced material: peripheral blood. This receptor was taken from a woman older than 75 with acute or convalescent COVID-19. The chain links TRBV6-2 or TRBV6-3 to TRBJ2-1; perhaps TRBD2 as D (5 bases). The CDR3 region has the DNA TGTGCCAGCAGTCACCGAAGGACTCTACACAATGAGCAGTTCTTC. It codes for CASSHRRTLHNEQFF.